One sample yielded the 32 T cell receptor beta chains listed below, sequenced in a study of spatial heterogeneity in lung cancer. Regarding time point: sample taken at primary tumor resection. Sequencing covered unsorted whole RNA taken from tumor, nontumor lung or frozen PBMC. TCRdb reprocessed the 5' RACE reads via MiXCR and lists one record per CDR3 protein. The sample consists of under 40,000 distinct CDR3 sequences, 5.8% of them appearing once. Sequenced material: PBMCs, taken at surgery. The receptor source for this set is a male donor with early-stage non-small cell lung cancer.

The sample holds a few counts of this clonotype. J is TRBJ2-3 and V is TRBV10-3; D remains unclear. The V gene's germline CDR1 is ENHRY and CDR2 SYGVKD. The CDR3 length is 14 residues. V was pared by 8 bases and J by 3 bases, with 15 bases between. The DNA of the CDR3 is TGTGCCATCCGTTTTGGCGGTCCAACAGATACGCAGTATTTT. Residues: CAIRFGGPTDTQYF.

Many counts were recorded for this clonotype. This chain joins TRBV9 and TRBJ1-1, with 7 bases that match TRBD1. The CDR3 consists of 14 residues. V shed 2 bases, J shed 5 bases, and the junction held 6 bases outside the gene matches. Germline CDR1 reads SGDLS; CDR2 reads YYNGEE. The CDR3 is CASSVGQLSTEAFF. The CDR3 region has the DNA TGTGCCAGCAGCGTGGGACAGCTATCGACTGAAGCTTTCTTT. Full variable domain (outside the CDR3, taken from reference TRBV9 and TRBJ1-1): DSGVTQTPKHLITATGQRVTLRCSPRSGDLSVYWYQQSLDQGLQFLIQYYNGEERAKGNILERFSAQQFPDLHSELNLSSLELGDSALYFCASSVGQLSTEAFFGQGTRLTVV.

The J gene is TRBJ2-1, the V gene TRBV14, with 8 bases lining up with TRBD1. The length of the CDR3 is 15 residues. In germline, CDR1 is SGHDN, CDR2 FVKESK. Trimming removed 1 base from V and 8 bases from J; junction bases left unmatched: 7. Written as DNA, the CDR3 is TGTGCCAGCAGCCAAGGCAGGACAGGGAAGGATGAGCAGTTCTTC. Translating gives CASSQGRTGKDEQFF.

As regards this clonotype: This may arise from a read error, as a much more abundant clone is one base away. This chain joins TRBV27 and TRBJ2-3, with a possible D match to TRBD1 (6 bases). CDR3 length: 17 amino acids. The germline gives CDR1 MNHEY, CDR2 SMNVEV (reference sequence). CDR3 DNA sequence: TGTGACAGCAGTTTATCGTGGTCCCAGCAGGGGACAGATACGCAGTATTTT. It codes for CDSSLSWSQQGTDTQYF.

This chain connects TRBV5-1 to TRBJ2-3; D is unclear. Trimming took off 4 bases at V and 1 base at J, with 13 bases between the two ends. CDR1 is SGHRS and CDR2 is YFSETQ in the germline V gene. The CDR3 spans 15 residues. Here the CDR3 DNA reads TGCGCCAGCAGCCTACTTTCAGCCGGCACAGATACGCAGTATTTT. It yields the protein CASSLLSAGTDTQYF.

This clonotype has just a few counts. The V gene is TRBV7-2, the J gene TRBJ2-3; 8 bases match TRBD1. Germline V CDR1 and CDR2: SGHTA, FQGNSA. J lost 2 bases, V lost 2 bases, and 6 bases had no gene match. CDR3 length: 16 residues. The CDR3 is CASSLLAGGATDTQYF. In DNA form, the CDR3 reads TGTGCCAGCAGCTTATTAGCAGGGGGCGCCACAGATACGCAGTATTTT.

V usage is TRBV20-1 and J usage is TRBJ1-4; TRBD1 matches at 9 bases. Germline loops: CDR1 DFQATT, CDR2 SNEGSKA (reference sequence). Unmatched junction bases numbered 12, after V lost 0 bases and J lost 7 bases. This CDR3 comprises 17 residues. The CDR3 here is CSARDRTGVGAFEKLFF. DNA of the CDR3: TGCAGTGCTAGAGACAGGACAGGGGTTGGGGCCTTTGAAAAACTGTTTTTT.

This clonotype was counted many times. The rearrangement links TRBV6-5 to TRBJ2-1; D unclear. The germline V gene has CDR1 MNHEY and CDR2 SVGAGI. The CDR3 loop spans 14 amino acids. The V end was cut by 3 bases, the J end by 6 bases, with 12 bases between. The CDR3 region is CASSYVGSPNEQFF. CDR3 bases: TGTGCCAGCAGTTATGTAGGGTCCCCCAATGAGCAGTTCTTC.

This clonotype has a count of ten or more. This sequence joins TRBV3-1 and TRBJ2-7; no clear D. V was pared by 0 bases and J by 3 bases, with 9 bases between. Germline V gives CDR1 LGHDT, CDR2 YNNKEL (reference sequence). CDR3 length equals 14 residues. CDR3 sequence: CASSQEGLGYEQYF. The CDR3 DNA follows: TGTGCCAGCAGCCAAGAGGGGTTAGGCTACGAGCAGTACTTC.

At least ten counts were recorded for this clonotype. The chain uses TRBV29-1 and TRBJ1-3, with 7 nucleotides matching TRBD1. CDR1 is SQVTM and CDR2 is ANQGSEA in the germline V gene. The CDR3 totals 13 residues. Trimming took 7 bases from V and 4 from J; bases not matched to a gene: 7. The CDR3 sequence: CSALKGAGNTIYF. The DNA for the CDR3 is TGCAGCGCCCTTAAGGGGGCGGGAAACACCATATATTTT.

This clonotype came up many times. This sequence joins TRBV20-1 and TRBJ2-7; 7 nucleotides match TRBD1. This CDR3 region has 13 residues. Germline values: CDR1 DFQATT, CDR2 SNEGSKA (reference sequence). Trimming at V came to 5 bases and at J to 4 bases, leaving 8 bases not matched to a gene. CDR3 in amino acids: CSARTGDLYEQYF. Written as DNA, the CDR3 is TGCAGTGCTCGGACAGGAGACCTATACGAGCAGTACTTC.

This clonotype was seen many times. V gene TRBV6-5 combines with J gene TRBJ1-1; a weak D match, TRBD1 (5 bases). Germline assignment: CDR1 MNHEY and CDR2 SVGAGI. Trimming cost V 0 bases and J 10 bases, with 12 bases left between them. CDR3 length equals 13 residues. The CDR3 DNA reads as TGTGCCAGCAGTTACTCGACCAGGGACTCAGCTTTCTTT. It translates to CASSYSTRDSAFF.

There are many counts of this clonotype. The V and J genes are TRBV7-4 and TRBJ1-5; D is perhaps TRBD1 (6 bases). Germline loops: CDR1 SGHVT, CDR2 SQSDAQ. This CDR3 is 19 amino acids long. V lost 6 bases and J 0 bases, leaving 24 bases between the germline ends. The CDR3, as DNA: TGTGCCAGCAGACTCGGGGCTCTTGTCGGGGGCGGTAGCAATCAGCCCCAGCATTTT. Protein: CASRLGALVGGGSNQPQHF. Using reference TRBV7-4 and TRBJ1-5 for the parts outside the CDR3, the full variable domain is GAGVSQSPRYKVAKRGRDVALRCDSISGHVTLYWYRQTLGQGSEVLTYSQSDAQRDKSGRPSGRFSAERPERSVSTLKIQRTEQGDSAVYLCASRLGALVGGGSNQPQHFGDGTRLSIL.

CDR3 coding DNA: TGTGCCAGCAGCAGAGACGGAAATCAGCCCCAGCATTTT. It specifies CASSRDGNQPQHF. The chain uses TRBV5-4 and TRBJ1-5; no clear D gene. V dropped 4 bases and J dropped 4 bases, with 9 bases sitting between them. The length of the CDR3 is 13 residues. Germline CDR1 reads SGHNT; CDR2 reads YYREEE (reference sequence).

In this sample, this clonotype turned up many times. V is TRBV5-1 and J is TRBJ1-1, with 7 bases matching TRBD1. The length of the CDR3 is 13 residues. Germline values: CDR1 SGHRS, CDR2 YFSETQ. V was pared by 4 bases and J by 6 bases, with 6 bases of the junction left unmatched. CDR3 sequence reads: CASSLGTEAEAFF. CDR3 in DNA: TGCGCCAGCAGCCTCGGGACAGAGGCTGAAGCTTTCTTT.

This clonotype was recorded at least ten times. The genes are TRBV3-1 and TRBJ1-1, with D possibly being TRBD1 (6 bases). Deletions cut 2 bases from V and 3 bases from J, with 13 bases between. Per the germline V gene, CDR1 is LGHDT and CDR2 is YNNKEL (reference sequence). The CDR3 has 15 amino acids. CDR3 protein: CASSQRGGGDTEAFF. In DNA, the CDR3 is TGTGCCAGCAGCCAAAGAGGAGGGGGGGACACTGAAGCTTTCTTT.

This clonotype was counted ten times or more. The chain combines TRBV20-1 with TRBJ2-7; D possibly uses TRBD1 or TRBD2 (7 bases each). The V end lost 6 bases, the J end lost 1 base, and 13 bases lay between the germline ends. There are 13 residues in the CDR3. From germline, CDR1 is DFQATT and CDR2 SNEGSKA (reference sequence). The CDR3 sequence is CSAQGGRSYEQYF. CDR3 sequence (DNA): TGCAGTGCCCAGGGGGGGCGGTCCTACGAGCAGTACTTC.

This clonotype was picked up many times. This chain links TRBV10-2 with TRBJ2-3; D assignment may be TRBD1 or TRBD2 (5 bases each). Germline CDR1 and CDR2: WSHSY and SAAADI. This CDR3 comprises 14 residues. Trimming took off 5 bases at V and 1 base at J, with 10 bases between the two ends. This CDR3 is CASSPSGRTDTQYF. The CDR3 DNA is TGCGCCAGCAGTCCCTCGGGGCGCACAGATACGCAGTATTTT.

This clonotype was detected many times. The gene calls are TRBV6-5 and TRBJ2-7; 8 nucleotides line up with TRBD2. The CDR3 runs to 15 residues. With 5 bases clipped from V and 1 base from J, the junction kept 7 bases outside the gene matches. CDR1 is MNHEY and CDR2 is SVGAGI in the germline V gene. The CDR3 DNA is TGTGCCAGCAGTACCCGGGAGGGGTCGTCCTACGAGCAGTACTTC. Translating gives CASSTREGSSYEQYF.

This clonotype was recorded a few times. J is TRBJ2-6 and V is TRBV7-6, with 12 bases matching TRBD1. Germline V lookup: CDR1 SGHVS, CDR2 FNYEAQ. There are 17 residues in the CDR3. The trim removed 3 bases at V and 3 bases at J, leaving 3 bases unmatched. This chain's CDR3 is CASSLGQGAVGANVLTF. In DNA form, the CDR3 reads TGTGCCAGCAGCTTGGGACAGGGGGCTGTTGGGGCCAACGTCCTGACTTTC.

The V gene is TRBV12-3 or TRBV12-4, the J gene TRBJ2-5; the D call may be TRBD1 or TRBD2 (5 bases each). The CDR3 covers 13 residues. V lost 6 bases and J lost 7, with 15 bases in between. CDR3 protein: CASSNWVGVTQYF. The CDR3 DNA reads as TGTGCCAGCAGCAACTGGGTGGGGGTGACCCAGTACTTC.

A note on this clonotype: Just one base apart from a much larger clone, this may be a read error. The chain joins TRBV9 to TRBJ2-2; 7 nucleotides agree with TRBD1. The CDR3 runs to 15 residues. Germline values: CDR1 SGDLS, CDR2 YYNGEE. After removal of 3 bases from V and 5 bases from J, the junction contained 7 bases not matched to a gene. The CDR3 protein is CASSEIGGATGELFF. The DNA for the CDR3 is TGTGCCAGCAGCGAAATAGGGGGCGCAACCGGGGAGCTGTTTTTT.

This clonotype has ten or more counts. For the CDR3, the DNA is TGCGCCAGCAGAGCGGGGGCCTACTCGGACGAAAAACTGTTTTTT. Its translation is CASRAGAYSDEKLFF. The genes are TRBV5-1 and TRBJ1-4, with a tentative D call TRBD1 (6 bases). Trimming stripped 5 bases from V and 8 bases from J, with 19 bases between. This CDR3 has 15 residues. Germline CDR1 is SGHRS and CDR2 is YFSETQ.

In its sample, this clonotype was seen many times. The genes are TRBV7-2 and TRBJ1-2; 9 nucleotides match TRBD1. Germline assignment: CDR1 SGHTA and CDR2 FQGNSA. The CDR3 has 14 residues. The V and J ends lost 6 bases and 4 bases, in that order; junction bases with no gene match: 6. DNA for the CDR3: TGTGCCAGCAGTTCAACAGGGGGCGTCTATGGCTACACCTTC. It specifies CASSSTGGVYGYTF.

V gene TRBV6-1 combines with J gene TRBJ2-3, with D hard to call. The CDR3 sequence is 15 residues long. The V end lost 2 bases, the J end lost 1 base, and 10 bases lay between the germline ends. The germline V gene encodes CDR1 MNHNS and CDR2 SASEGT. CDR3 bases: TGTGCCAGCAGTGAAAGCCCGGCCCGCACAGATACGCAGTATTTT. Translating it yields CASSESPARTDTQYF.

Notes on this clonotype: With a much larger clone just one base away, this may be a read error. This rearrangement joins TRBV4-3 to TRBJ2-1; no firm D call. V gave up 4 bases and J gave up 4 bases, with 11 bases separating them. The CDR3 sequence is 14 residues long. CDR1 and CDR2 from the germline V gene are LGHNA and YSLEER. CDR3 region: CASSLDGSYNEQFF. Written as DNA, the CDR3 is TGCGCCAGCAGCCTAGACGGATCTTACAATGAGCAGTTCTTC.

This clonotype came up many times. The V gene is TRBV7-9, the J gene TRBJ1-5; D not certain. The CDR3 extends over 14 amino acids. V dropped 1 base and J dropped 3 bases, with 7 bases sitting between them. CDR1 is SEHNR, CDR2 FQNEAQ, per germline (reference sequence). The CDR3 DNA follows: TGTGCCAGCAGCTTAGACCAGCCCAATCAGCCCCAGCATTTT. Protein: CASSLDQPNQPQHF.

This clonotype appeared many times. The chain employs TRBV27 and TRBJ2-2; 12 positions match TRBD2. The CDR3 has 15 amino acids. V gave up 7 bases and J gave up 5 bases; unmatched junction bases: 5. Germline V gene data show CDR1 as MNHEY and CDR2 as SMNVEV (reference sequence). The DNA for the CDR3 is TGTGCCAGCACTTGGACTAGCGGGGCGACCGGGGAGCTGTTTTTT. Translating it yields CASTWTSGATGELFF.

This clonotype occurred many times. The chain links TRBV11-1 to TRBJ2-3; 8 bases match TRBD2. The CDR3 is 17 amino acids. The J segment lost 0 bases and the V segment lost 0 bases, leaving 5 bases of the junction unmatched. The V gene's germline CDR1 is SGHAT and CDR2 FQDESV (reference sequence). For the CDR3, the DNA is TGTGCCAGCAGCTTAGCATTTTTAGCGGGGAGCACAGATACGCAGTATTTT. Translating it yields CASSLAFLAGSTDTQYF.

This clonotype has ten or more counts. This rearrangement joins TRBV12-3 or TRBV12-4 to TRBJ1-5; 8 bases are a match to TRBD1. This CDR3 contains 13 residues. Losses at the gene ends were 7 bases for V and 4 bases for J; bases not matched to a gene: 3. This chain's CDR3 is CASTRTGNQPQHF. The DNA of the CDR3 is TGTGCCAGCACCCGGACAGGGAATCAGCCCCAGCATTTT.

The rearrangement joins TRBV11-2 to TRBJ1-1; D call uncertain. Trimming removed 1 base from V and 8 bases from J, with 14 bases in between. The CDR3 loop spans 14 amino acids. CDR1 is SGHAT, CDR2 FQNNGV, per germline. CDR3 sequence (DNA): TGTGCCAGCAGCTTAGGCCGCTTCAAGGTAGAAGCTTTCTTT. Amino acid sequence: CASSLGRFKVEAFF. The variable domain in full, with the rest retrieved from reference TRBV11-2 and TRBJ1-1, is EAGVAQSPRYKIIEKRQSVAFWCNPISGHATLYWYQQILGQGPKLLIQFQNNGVVDDSQLPKDRFSAERLKGVDSTLKIQPAKLEDSAVYLCASSLGRFKVEAFFGQGTRLTVV.

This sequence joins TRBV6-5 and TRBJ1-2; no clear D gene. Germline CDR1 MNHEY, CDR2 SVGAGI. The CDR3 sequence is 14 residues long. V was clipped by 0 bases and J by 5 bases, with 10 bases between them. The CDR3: CASSYSGDQYGYTF. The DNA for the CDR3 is TGTGCCAGCAGTTACTCGGGAGATCAGTATGGCTACACCTTC.